This T cell receptor beta chain was identified during a study of Graves' ophthalmopathy and Graves' hyperthyroidism. Amplification of TCR beta CDR3 regions used RNA transcripts. Second-round multiplex PCR followed a first-round RT-PCR using HTBI primers. TCRdb redid the calling of the multiplex PCR reads with MiXCR, one entry per CDR3 protein. Found here are about 400,000 distinct CDR3 sequences, approximately 16% of them singletons; the top ten hold roughly 1.6%. Germline loops: CDR1 DFQATT, CDR2 SNEGSKA (reference sequence). CDR3 length: 14 residues. The J segment lost 1 base and the V segment lost 6 bases, leaving 7 bases of the junction unmatched. This clonotype was recorded many times.

This clonotype originated in a woman between 18 and 30 years old with Graves' ophthalmopathy. The genes are TRBV20-1 and TRBJ2-5; 8 positions match TRBD2. Sequencing used peripheral blood. CDR3 in DNA: TGCAGTGCCCAGGTCGGGAGGGCCCAAGAGACCCAGTACTTC. As protein: CSAQVGRAQETQYF.